Presented here are 32 T cell receptor beta chains from one specimen sequenced in a study of T-cell memory formation after mild COVID-19. TCRdb reanalysed the 5' RACE reads using MiXCR and keeps one entry per CDR3 protein. In the table there are 300,000 to 350,000 distinct CDR3 sequences, just under 20% of which are singletons. Sequencing used PBMCs or a T cell subset sorted from them (not recorded which). These receptors were taken from a man aged 18 to 29 who had mild COVID-19 (a few samples of this study predate the infection). Cell type and time point are not known.

The rearrangement links TRBV4-1 to TRBJ2-7; D might be TRBD1 (5 bases). This CDR3 is 14 amino acids long. Trimming removed 4 bases from V and 3 bases from J, with 13 bases in between. The germline gives CDR1 MGHRA, CDR2 YSYEKL. In DNA form, the CDR3 reads TGCGCCAGCAGCCCTCGACAGCCGGGCTACGAGCAGTACGTC. Amino acid sequence: CASSPRQPGYEQYV.

The chain couples TRBV29-1 to TRBJ2-3; either TRBD1 or TRBD2 may supply D (5 bases each). The CDR3 runs to 15 residues. Germline lookup yields CDR1 SQVTM and CDR2 ANQGSEA. The V and J ends lost 6 bases and 0 bases respectively, with 16 bases between them. CDR3 DNA: TGCAGCGTCGCCTACCTTGGGACCAGCACAGATACGCAGTATTTT. Its translation: CSVAYLGTSTDTQYF.

This clonotype was counted only a few times. The rearrangement links TRBV5-1 to TRBJ2-7; D uncertain. The CDR3 spans 15 residues. Germline V lookup: CDR1 SGHRS, CDR2 YFSETQ. V was trimmed by 5 bases and J by 0 bases, leaving 15 bases between them. The DNA of the CDR3 is TGCGCCAGCAGTCCCGGTCGGCAGTCCTCCTACGAGCAGTACTTC. Its translation: CASSPGRQSSYEQYF.

This clonotype came up a few times. V and J are TRBV15 and TRBJ1-4; no definite D call. The CDR3 covers 14 residues. Germline V gives CDR1 LNHNV, CDR2 YYDKDF (reference sequence). V dropped 3 bases and J dropped 3 bases, with 8 bases sitting between them. In nucleotides, the CDR3 is TGTGCCACCAGCAGGGTGACCTCTAATGAAAAACTGTTTTTT. Translation gives CATSRVTSNEKLFF.

The rearrangement links TRBV5-1 to TRBJ1-2, with D unresolved. V was shortened by 4 bases and J by 4 bases, with 17 bases between the two germline ends. Germline V gene sequence: CDR1 SGHRS, CDR2 YFSETQ. The CDR3 extends over 15 amino acids. The CDR3 sequence is CASSRTSDGSYGYTF. The CDR3, as DNA: TGCGCCAGCAGCCGTACTTCAGACGGATCCTATGGCTACACCTTC.

This rearrangement joins TRBV4-1 to TRBJ2-1; unclear D gene. CDR1 and CDR2 (germline): MGHRA, YSYEKL. V lost 5 bases and J 10 bases, leaving 12 bases between the germline ends. The CDR3 runs 12 residues. CDR3 DNA: TGCGCCAGCAGCACACACAAGGGAGAGCAGTTCTTC. This translates into CASSTHKGEQFF.

This clonotype was detected a few times. The V gene is TRBV7-2, the J gene TRBJ1-4; weak D call: TRBD1 (5 bases). Germline CDR1 is SGHTA and CDR2 is FQGNSA. This CDR3 region has 15 residues. The V gene lost 2 bases and the J gene lost 6 bases, with 13 bases spanning the gap. DNA of the CDR3: TGTGCCAGCAGCTTACTAGGGGCGGGAGATGAAAAACTGTTTTTT. Its translation is CASSLLGAGDEKLFF.

This rearrangement joins TRBV5-5 to TRBJ1-1, with 7 bases fitting TRBD1. Germline CDR1 and CDR2: SGHKS and YYEKEE (reference sequence). The CDR3 has 12 amino acids. V lost 4 bases to trimming and J lost 10 bases; unmatched junction nucleotides: 7. This CDR3 reads CASSPQGQAAFF. In nucleotides, the CDR3 is TGTGCCAGCAGCCCCCAAGGACAGGCAGCTTTCTTT.

This clonotype is a singleton in its sample. V usage is TRBV15 and J usage is TRBJ1-5; D uncertain. The germline V gene encodes CDR1 LNHNV and CDR2 YYDKDF (reference sequence). The V and J ends lost 0 bases and 1 base respectively, with 10 bases between them. This CDR3 contains 16 residues. CDR3 in amino acids: CATSREIWPSNQPQHF. CDR3 nucleotide sequence: TGTGCCACCAGCAGAGAGATCTGGCCGAGCAATCAGCCCCAGCATTTT.

This clonotype was seen a handful of times. The chain links TRBV12-3 or TRBV12-4 to TRBJ1-6; 7 bases map to TRBD1. Trimming at V came to 8 bases and at J to 8 bases, leaving 6 bases not matched to a gene. This CDR3 region has 13 residues. The chain's CDR3 is CASRRGFDSPLHF. The CDR3 DNA reads TGTGCCAGCCGCAGGGGGTTCGATTCACCCCTCCACTTT.

Written as DNA, the CDR3 is TGCGCCAGCAGCCGAGGGAGGGACTCCGGCTCCTACAATGAGCAGTTCTTC. Translating it yields CASSRGRDSGSYNEQFF. The gene calls are TRBV4-1 and TRBJ2-1; 7 bases are shared with TRBD2. CDR3 size: 17 residues. Trimming cost V 4 bases and J 0 bases; bases outside gene matches: 9. CDR1 is MGHRA, CDR2 YSYEKL, per germline.

This clonotype was found many times. The chain combines TRBV29-1 with TRBJ2-7; the D is unclear. The CDR3 extends over 12 amino acids. CDR1 and CDR2 (germline): SQVTM, ANQGSEA. V was trimmed by 3 bases and J by 3 bases, leaving 9 bases between them. The CDR3 DNA reads as TGCAGCGTTGAGTTGACGGACTACGAGCAGTACTTC. This sequence encodes CSVELTDYEQYF.

This clonotype turned up a few times. Here the CDR3 DNA reads TGTGCCAGCAGCCCCGGGACTACGTACCAAGAGACCCAGTACTTC. This translates into CASSPGTTYQETQYF. The rearrangement uses TRBV5-4 and TRBJ2-5, with 7 bases identical to TRBD2. This CDR3 is built from 15 residues. Germline trimming cut 4 bases from V and 0 bases from J; bases unmatched to any gene: 6. CDR1 and CDR2 from the germline V gene are SGHNT and YYREEE (reference sequence). The full variable domain, with the rest looked up from reference TRBV5-4 and TRBJ2-5, is ETGVTQSPTHLIKTRGQQVTLRCSSQSGHNTVSWYQQALGQGPQFIFQYYREEENGRGNFPPRFSGLQFPNYSSELNVNALELDDSALYLCASSPGTTYQETQYFGPGTRLLVL.

This clonotype was counted only a few times. This chain links TRBV7-9 with TRBJ2-2; D remains ambiguous. The germline V gene has CDR1 SEHNR and CDR2 FQNEAQ (reference sequence). This CDR3 comprises 12 residues. V was pared by 7 bases and J by 1 base, with 4 bases between. The CDR3 loop is CASNENTGELFF. The CDR3 DNA sequence: TGTGCCAGCAATGAGAACACCGGGGAGCTGTTTTTT.

This clonotype has more than one count but fewer than ten. V is TRBV3-1 and J is TRBJ2-5; 9 bases align to TRBD2. Trimming took 2 bases from V and 5 from J; bases not matched to a gene: 9. This CDR3 comprises 16 residues. Germline CDR1 reads LGHDT; CDR2 reads YNNKEL (reference sequence). CDR3 in amino acids: CASSQPLAGAGETQYF. The CDR3, as DNA: TGTGCCAGCAGCCAACCTTTAGCGGGGGCCGGGGAGACCCAGTACTTC.

This rearrangement joins TRBV9 to TRBJ1-3, with 9 bases that match TRBD1. CDR1 is SGDLS and CDR2 is YYNGEE in the germline V gene. V trimming: 0 bases; J trimming: 0 bases; junction bases outside the gene matches: 13. The CDR3 contains 20 residues. This CDR3 reads CASSVDPGTGNLYSGNTIYF. DNA for the CDR3: TGTGCCAGCAGCGTAGACCCCGGGACAGGGAACTTATACTCTGGAAACACCATATATTTT.

The chain uses TRBV12-3 or TRBV12-4 and TRBJ1-4; no firm D call. CDR3 length equals 14 residues. Trimming shortened V by 1 base and J by 8 bases, and 11 bases separated the two germline ends. The CDR3 loop is CASSLVTSGEKLFF. The CDR3 DNA sequence: TGTGCCAGCAGTTTAGTGACTTCGGGGGAAAAACTGTTTTTT.

J is TRBJ2-5 and V is TRBV24-1; TRBD1 agrees at 9 bases. This CDR3 has 15 amino acids. Germline CDR1 KGHDR, CDR2 SFDVKD. The V segment lost 5 bases and the J segment 2 bases; nucleotides outside the gene matches: 5. The CDR3 nucleotides read TGTGCCACCAGTGCGGGGACAGGGTGGCAAGAGACCCAGTACTTC. Amino acid sequence: CATSAGTGWQETQYF.

This clonotype was seen a handful of times. The V call is TRBV28, the J call TRBJ1-2, with 9 bases that match TRBD1. J was trimmed by 6 bases and V by 5 bases; bases with no gene match: 7. Germline lookup yields CDR1 MDHEN and CDR2 SYDVKM. This CDR3 contains 14 residues. This CDR3 reads CASSQPDRGDGYTF. Written as DNA, the CDR3 is TGTGCCAGCAGTCAACCAGACAGGGGGGATGGCTACACCTTC.

This clonotype was detected a few times. V usage is TRBV6-2 or TRBV6-3 and J usage is TRBJ2-3; D is undetermined. The germline V and J ends were trimmed by 7 bases and 4 bases, with 12 bases remaining between them. The CDR3 covers 13 residues. Germline V gene lookup returns CDR1 MNHEY and CDR2 SVGEGT. Here the CDR3 reads CASTYRAADTQYF. The CDR3 region has the DNA TGTGCCAGCACATACCGGGCAGCAGATACGCAGTATTTT.

The chain uses TRBV5-1 and TRBJ2-3; 13 bases fit TRBD2. Germline lookup yields CDR1 SGHRS and CDR2 YFSETQ. CDR3 length: 15 amino acids. With V trimmed by 4 bases and J by 3 bases, 2 bases remained unmatched. This chain's CDR3 is CASSAGLAGTDTQYF. The CDR3 coding sequence is TGCGCCAGCAGCGCGGGACTAGCGGGGACAGATACGCAGTATTTT. The variable domain in full, with the rest retrieved from reference TRBV5-1 and TRBJ2-3, is KAGVTQTPRYLIKTRGQQVTLSCSPISGHRSVSWYQQTPGQGLQFLFEYFSETQRNKGNFPGRFSGRQFSNSRSEMNVSTLELGDSALYLCASSAGLAGTDTQYFGPGTRLTVL.

This chain links TRBV7-8 with TRBJ1-1; D remains ambiguous. Germline CDR1 SGHVS, CDR2 FQNEAQ. The length of the CDR3 is 12 residues. V was cut by 3 bases and J by 7 bases, with 9 bases left in between. Written as DNA, the CDR3 is TGTGCCAGCAGCTTGTCTGGGGTTGAAGCTTTCTTT. Translated: CASSLSGVEAFF.

This clonotype was observed a handful of times. The rearrangement uses TRBV7-9 and TRBJ2-5; D is perhaps TRBD2 (5 bases). The CDR3 sequence is 10 residues long. Germline V gene sequence: CDR1 SEHNR, CDR2 FQNEAQ (reference sequence). The germline V and J ends were trimmed by 8 bases and 4 bases, with 5 bases remaining between them. The CDR3 DNA sequence: TGTGCCAGCCGGGGAGAGACCCAGTACTTC. Amino acid sequence: CASRGETQYF.

This clonotype has just a few counts. CDR3 residues: CASSSLAGRETQYF. CDR3 DNA sequence: TGCGCCAGCAGCTCCCTCGCGGGCCGGGAGACCCAGTACTTC. This sequence joins TRBV5-1 and TRBJ2-5, with a possible D match to TRBD2 (5 bases). The CDR3 runs 14 residues. The V end was cut by 3 bases, the J end by 5 bases, with 14 bases between. The germline V gene has CDR1 SGHRS and CDR2 YFSETQ.

CDR3 nucleotide sequence: TGTGCCAGCAGTATCCGGGACTTATACACCGGGGAGCTGTTTTTT. This encodes CASSIRDLYTGELFF. This rearrangement joins TRBV28 to TRBJ2-2; D possibly corresponds to TRBD2 (6 bases). The CDR3 is 15 residues long. V was pared by 5 bases and J by 3 bases, with 13 bases between. CDR1 MDHEN and CDR2 SYDVKM come from the germline V gene. Complete variable domain (other parts from reference TRBV28 and TRBJ2-2): DVKVTQSSRYLVKRTGEKVFLECVQDMDHENMFWYRQDPGLGLRLIYFSYDVKMKEKGDIPEGYSVSREKKERFSLILESASTNQTSMYLCASSIRDLYTGELFFGEGSRLTVL.

A few counts support this clonotype. The chain joins TRBV4-1 to TRBJ1-2; TRBD1 is a possible D gene (6 bases). CDR3 size: 15 residues. Germline CDR1 and CDR2: MGHRA and YSYEKL. V was pared by 4 bases and J by 0 bases, with 12 bases between. DNA of the CDR3: TGCGCCAGCAGCCCCCGGACAGCAGCTAACTATGGCTACACCTTC. Encoded protein: CASSPRTAANYGYTF.

This rearrangement joins TRBV29-1 to TRBJ2-1, with TRBD2 identical over 8 bases. Germline lookup yields CDR1 SQVTM and CDR2 ANQGSEA. Trimming removed 7 bases from V and 8 bases from J; junction bases left unmatched: 19. CDR3 length equals 16 residues. The CDR3 spells CSAQGGTGGLIYEQFF. The CDR3, as DNA: TGCAGCGCGCAAGGCGGTACGGGGGGGCTAATCTATGAGCAGTTCTTC.

J is TRBJ2-5 and V is TRBV20-1; no clear D. The length of the CDR3 is 11 residues. The germline V and J ends were trimmed by 7 bases and 2 bases, with 8 bases remaining between them. From germline, CDR1 is DFQATT and CDR2 SNEGSKA (reference sequence). CDR3 protein: CSVVLQETQYF. The CDR3 nucleotides are TGCAGTGTGGTCTTACAAGAGACCCAGTACTTC.

Many counts were recorded for this clonotype. CDR3: CASSLQGHEQYF. CDR3 DNA: TGTGCCAGCAGCTTACAGGGCCACGAGCAGTACTTC. V and J are TRBV11-2 and TRBJ2-7; possibly TRBD1 for D (5 bases). The CDR3 loop spans 12 amino acids. Trimming removed 2 bases at V and 5 bases at J, with 7 bases between. Germline lookup yields CDR1 SGHAT and CDR2 FQNNGV.

V gene TRBV7-2 combines with J gene TRBJ2-3; D is ambiguous. V lost 7 bases and J 9 bases, leaving 20 bases between the germline ends. The CDR3 runs to 14 residues. CDR1 is SGHTA and CDR2 is FQGNSA in the germline V gene. The CDR3 DNA follows: TGTGCCAGCACCACTCGGACCCCCCCATGGACGCAGTATTTT. Amino acids: CASTTRTPPWTQYF.

The rearrangement joins TRBV6-1 to TRBJ2-5; D is perhaps TRBD2 (6 bases). V lost 7 bases, J lost 5 bases, and 23 bases lay in between. CDR1 is MNHNS, CDR2 SASEGT, per germline. The CDR3 runs to 16 residues. The CDR3 protein is CASKRGSRGTWETQYF. CDR3 sequence (DNA): TGTGCCAGCAAGAGGGGATCCCGGGGGACCTGGGAGACCCAGTACTTC.

J is TRBJ2-7 and V is TRBV5-6; tentative D call: TRBD2 (6 bases). V dropped 3 bases and J dropped 2 bases, with 12 bases sitting between them. CDR1 and CDR2 from the germline V gene are SGHDT and YYEEEE. The CDR3 has 14 residues. CDR3 nucleotides: TGTGCCAGCAGCTCCACCGGGACTGCCTACGAGCAGTACTTC. Its translation is CASSSTGTAYEQYF.